This is a list of T cell receptor beta chains from one sample in a study of cytomegalovirus exposure and HLA in healthy donors. TCRdb's copy holds only in-frame clones and misses some; the assay was immunoSEQ multiplex PCR. The data show about 140,000 clones, approximately 84% seen once. The sample consisted of PBMCs. These receptor sequences come from a woman aged 55-69 years in good health and CMV-seropositive. Each CDR3 is given with its conserved first and last residue. The D gene is left open where the match is weak. Clone size appears in some rows only: once, few, many, or a class for an expanded clone.

d_call	j_call	cdr3_length	clone_size	v_call	cdr3_nt	cdr3_aa
-	TRBJ2-6	14	once	TRBV5-1	TGCGCCAGCAGCACGGACTGGGGGGCCAACGTCCTGACTTTC	CASSTDWGANVLTF
TRBD2	TRBJ2-7	15	-	TRBV30	TGTGCCTGGAGTGTACAGTCGGGAGGGCCTTACGAGCAGTACTTC	CAWSVQSGGPYEQYF
-	TRBJ2-5	15	-	TRBV5-8	TGTGCCAGCAGCTTGGGACAGGCAAACGGAGAGACCCAGTACTTC	CASSLGQANGETQYF
-	TRBJ2-7	14	-	TRBV19	TGTGCCAGTAGTTTCCGGGACTCCAGAGGGGAGCAGTACTTC	CASSFRDSRGEQYF
TRBD1	TRBJ2-7	14	-	TRBV29-1	TGCAGCGTTATCCCCGGGACAGCCTTGTACGAGCAGTACTTC	CSVIPGTALYEQYF
-	TRBJ2-7	13	-	TRBV25-1	TGTGCCAGCAGCATAGCTGGCGCTCGCGAGCAGTACTTC	CASSIAGAREQYF
-	TRBJ2-7	11	-	TRBV7-2	TGTGCCAGCAGCTCCAGGCTCGAGCAGTACTTC	CASSSRLEQYF
-	TRBJ2-5	16	-	TRBV4-1	TGCGCCAGCAGCCAAGATAGAGACAGAACACAAGAGACCCAGTACTTC	CASSQDRDRTQETQYF
TRBD1	TRBJ2-7	15	-	TRBV6-6	TGTGCCAGCAGTCCCGGACAGGGTTGGATCCACGAGCAGTACTTC	CASSPGQGWIHEQYF
TRBD1	TRBJ2-2	19	-	TRBV27	TGTGCCAGCAGCTCCCGGCGGACAGGGGGATTAAGCCACACCGGGGAGCTGTTTTTT	CASSSRRTGGLSHTGELFF
-	TRBJ2-3	12	-	TRBV7-2	TGTGCCAGCAACTCCCGGAGCGATACGCAGTATTTT	CASNSRSDTQYF
-	TRBJ2-6	16	-	TRBV5-4	TGTGCCAGCAGCTTGTTGGGACTCTCTGGGGCCAACGTCCTGACTTTC	CASSLLGLSGANVLTF
TRBD1	TRBJ1-1	17	once	TRBV28	TGTGCCAGCAGTTTATGGGGGGCAGGGGGCTTGAACACTGAAGCTTTCTTT	CASSLWGAGGLNTEAFF
-	TRBJ1-2	11	-	TRBV7-9	TGTGCCAGCAGCAGCACGGATGGCTACACCTTC	CASSSTDGYTF
TRBD1	TRBJ1-5	15	-	TRBV19	TGTGCCAGTACACGGACAGGGGGAAGCAATCAGCCCCAGCATTTT	CASTRTGGSNQPQHF
TRBD2	TRBJ2-3	15	-	TRBV10-3	TGTGCCATCAGTGAGTCTAGCGGGAGCACAGATACGCAGTATTTT	CAISESSGSTDTQYF
-	TRBJ1-5	13	-	TRBV11-2	TGTGCCAGCAGCTCCTCGACGGGACAGCCCCAGCATTTT	CASSSSTGQPQHF
TRBD2	TRBJ2-3	15	-	TRBV28	TGTGCCAGCAGTTCACAACTAGCGGGAGATGATACGCAGTATTTT	CASSSQLAGDDTQYF
-	TRBJ2-7	13	-	TRBV30	TGTGCCTGGAGCCAGCGATTCCTTTACGAGCAGTACTTC	CAWSQRFLYEQYF
-	TRBJ2-1	15	-	TRBV21-1	-	CVPAAIGSPYNEQFF
-	TRBJ2-3	18	-	TRBV7-9	TGTGCCAGCAGCAATTACCCGTGGGGGGAACTCAGCACAGATACGCAGTATTTT	CASSNYPWGELSTDTQYF
TRBD1	TRBJ2-5	14	-	TRBV28	TGTGCCAGCAGCGGGACAGGGGGAGGGGAGACCCAGTACTTC	CASSGTGGGETQYF